These T cell receptor beta chains were read from a single sample in a study of OX40 agonist ivuxolimab in advanced cancers. The method was immunoSEQ multiplex PCR; TCRdb's version includes in-frame clones alone and lacks a portion of them. The sample includes tens of thousands of clones, around 87% of them seen just once. Sample: CD4+ or CD8+ T cells sorted from blood, taken in a trial of the OX40 agonist ivuxolimab. The receptors stem from an adult with an advanced solid tumor such as melanoma, head and neck, liver or kidney cancer. Both conserved end residues are part of each CDR3. The order of the fields is J gene, V gene, D gene, clone size, CDR3 DNA, CDR3 protein. A D gene is named only where the DNA matches it firmly. Clone size is not always given. Where it is, it says once, few, many or a class for expanded clones.

TRBJ1-2 TRBV5-4 - - TGTGCCAGCAGGGGTTCAGGGGCTAACTATGGCTACACCTTC CASRGSGANYGYTF
TRBJ1-2 TRBV28 - - TGTGCCAGCAGTTTAACCCTTGACGGAAACTATGGCTACACCTTC CASSLTLDGNYGYTF
TRBJ2-3 TRBV15 - once TGTGCCACCAGCAGAGATCCTCCCAATAGGCCCACAGATACGCAGTATTTT CATSRDPPNRPTDTQYF
TRBJ1-1 TRBV10-2 - - TGCGCCAGCAGTCTCTCCACGAACACTGAAGCTTTCTTT CASSLSTNTEAFF
TRBJ1-2 TRBV27 - - TGTGCCAGCAGTTTACTAGGTTTGGGCCAAGACTATGGCTACACCTTC CASSLLGLGQDYGYTF
TRBJ2-1 TRBV2 - few TGTGCCAGCAGAGCCGGGACTGGACCTTACAATGAGCAGTTCTTC CASRAGTGPYNEQFF
TRBJ1-1 TRBV27 - few TGTGCCAGCAGTAGGACGTCTTGGGGAACTGAAGCTTTCTTT CASSRTSWGTEAFF
TRBJ2-5 TRBV5-1 - - TGCGCCAGCAGTGATTTCCCGACCTCAGGAGAGACCCAGTACTTC CASSDFPTSGETQYF
TRBJ1-5 TRBV6-6 - once TGTGCCAGCAGTCCGGCCCCCAATCAGCCCCAGCATTTT CASSPAPNQPQHF
TRBJ2-1 TRBV4-2 - - TGTGCCAGCAGCCAAGATCTTGGCGGTAGCTCCTACAATGAGCAGTTCTTC CASSQDLGGSSYNEQFF
TRBJ2-7 TRBV21-1 - - TGTGCCAGCAGCAAACCACCCACTAGCGGGAGGGCGAACGAGCAGTACTTC CASSKPPTSGRANEQYF
TRBJ1-5 TRBV2 TRBD1 - TGTGCCAGCAGAGCCGGGACAGGTGACCGCCTCGTCAGCAATCAGCCCCAGCATTTT CASRAGTGDRLVSNQPQHF
TRBJ2-7 TRBV6-1 - - TGTGCCGCGGGCCCGCGGAGTTTGTACGAGCAGTACTTC CAAGPRSLYEQYF
TRBJ2-1 TRBV2 TRBD2 once TGTGCCAGCTCGAGGCTAGCGGGAGCCAATGAGCAGTTCTTC CASSRLAGANEQFF
TRBJ1-1 TRBV6-5 - once TGTGCCAGCAGTCCCCAGGGACCGAACACTGAAGCTTTCTTT CASSPQGPNTEAFF
TRBJ2-3 TRBV29-1 TRBD2 few TGCAGCGTTAGGACTAGCGGGAGCACAGATACGCAGTATTTT CSVRTSGSTDTQYF
TRBJ1-4 TRBV12-5 - - TGTGCTAGTGGTTTGGGAAACCTACACACGGTAAATGGAGAAAAACTGTTTTTT CASGLGNLHTVNGEKLFF
TRBJ2-7 TRBV4-1 - - TGCGCCAGCAGCCAAGATTCGGAGACGCGGGCCGAGCAGTACTTC CASSQDSETRAEQYF
TRBJ1-2 TRBV6-5 - - TGTGCCAGCAGTTACGAAGGCACTCGCTATGGCTACACCTTC CASSYEGTRYGYTF
TRBJ1-1 TRBV5-6 - - TGTGCCAGCAGCCGCGGGCAGGGTCTCGCGAACACTGAAGCTTTCTTT CASSRGQGLANTEAFF